This TCR beta chain was found in a study of shared clonotypes between healthy human individuals. Assay used: immunoSEQ multiplex PCR; TCRdb lists only in-frame clones, some missing. The repertoire has over a million clones, 95% to 97% of them found once; the top ten carry roughly 1.1%. The J segment lost 6 bases and the V segment lost 0 bases, leaving 7 bases of the junction unmatched. The germline gives CDR1 LNHNV, CDR2 YYDKDF (reference sequence). The CDR3 length is 17 residues. V usage is TRBV15 and J usage is TRBJ2-1, with TRBD1 matching over 11 bases. The sample comprised naive CD4+ T cells sorted from blood. The subset is: CD45RA+ positively selected. This clonotype was sampled from a man aged 25-45 years in good health. CDR3 DNA: TGTGCCACCAGCAGAGACCTCGGGACAGGGGGGTTCAATGAGCAGTTCTTC. Its protein product is CATSRDLGTGGFNEQFF.